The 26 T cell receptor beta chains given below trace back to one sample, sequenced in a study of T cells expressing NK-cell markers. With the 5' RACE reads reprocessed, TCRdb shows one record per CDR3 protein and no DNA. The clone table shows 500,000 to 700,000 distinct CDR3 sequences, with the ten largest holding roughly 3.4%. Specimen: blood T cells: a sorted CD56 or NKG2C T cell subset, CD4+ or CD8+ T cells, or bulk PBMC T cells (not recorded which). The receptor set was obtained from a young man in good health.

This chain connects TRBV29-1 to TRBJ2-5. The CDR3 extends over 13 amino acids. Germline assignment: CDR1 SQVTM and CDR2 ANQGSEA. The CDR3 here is CSVEKGRRETQYF.

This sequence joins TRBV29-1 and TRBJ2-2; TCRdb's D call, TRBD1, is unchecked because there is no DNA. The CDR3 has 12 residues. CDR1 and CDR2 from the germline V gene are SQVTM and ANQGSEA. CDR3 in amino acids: CSVPLGGGELFF.

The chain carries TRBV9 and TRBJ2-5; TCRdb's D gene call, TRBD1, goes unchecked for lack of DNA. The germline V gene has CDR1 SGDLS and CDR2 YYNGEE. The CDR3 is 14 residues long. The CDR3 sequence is CASTTGGTGETQYF.

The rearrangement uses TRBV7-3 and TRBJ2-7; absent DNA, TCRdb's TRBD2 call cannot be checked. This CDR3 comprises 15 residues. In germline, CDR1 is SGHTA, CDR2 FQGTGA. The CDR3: CASSLGLASSSEQYF.

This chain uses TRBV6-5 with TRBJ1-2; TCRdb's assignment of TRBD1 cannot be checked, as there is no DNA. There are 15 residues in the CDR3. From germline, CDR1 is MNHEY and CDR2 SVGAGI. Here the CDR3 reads CASSYDQGQASGYTF.

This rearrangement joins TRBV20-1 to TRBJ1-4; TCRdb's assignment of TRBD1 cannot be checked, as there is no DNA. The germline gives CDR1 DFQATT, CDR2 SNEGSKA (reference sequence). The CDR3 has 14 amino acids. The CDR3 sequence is CSAREGGSGEKLFF.

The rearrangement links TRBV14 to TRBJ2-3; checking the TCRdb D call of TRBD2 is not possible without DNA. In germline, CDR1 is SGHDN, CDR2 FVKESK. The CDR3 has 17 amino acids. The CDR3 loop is CASSQEPGLAGADTQYF.

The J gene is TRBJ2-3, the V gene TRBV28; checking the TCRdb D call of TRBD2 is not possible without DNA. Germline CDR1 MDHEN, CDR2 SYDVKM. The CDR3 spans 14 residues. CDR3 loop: CASSLLANLDTQYF.

CDR3 amino acids: CSVRRDLSNNEQFF. The J gene is TRBJ2-1, the V gene TRBV29-1; TCRdb's D gene call, TRBD2, goes unchecked for lack of DNA. This CDR3 comprises 14 residues. Germline values: CDR1 SQVTM, CDR2 ANQGSEA.

CDR3 residues: CATSRGQAATNEKLFF. The chain employs TRBV15 and TRBJ1-4; no DNA is available, so the TRBD1 call from TCRdb remains unchecked. Germline V gene lookup returns CDR1 LNHNV and CDR2 YYDKDF (reference sequence). The CDR3 extends over 16 amino acids. The full variable domain, rest sourced from reference TRBV15 and TRBJ1-4, is DAMVIQNPRYQVTQFGKPVTLSCSQTLNHNVMYWYQQKSSQAPKLLFHYYDKDFNNEADTPDNFQSRRPNTSFCFLDIRSPGLGDTAMYLCATSRGQAATNEKLFFGSGTQLSVL.

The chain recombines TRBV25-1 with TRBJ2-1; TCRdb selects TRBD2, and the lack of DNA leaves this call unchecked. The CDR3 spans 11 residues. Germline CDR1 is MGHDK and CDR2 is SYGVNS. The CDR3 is CASSEGTSCFF. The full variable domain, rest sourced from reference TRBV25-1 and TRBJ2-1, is EADIYQTPRYLVIGTGKKITLECSQTMGHDKMYWYQQDPGMELHLIHYSYGVNSTEKGDLSSESTVSRIRTEHFPLTLESARPSHTSQYLCASSEGTSCFFGPGTRLTVL.

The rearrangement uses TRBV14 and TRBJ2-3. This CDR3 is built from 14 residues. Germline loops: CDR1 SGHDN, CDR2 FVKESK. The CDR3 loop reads CASSDTSGSDTQYF.

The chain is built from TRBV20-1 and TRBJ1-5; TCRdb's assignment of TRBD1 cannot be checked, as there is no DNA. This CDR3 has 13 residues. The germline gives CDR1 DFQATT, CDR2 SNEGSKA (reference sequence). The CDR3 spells CSGRTGGNQPQHF.

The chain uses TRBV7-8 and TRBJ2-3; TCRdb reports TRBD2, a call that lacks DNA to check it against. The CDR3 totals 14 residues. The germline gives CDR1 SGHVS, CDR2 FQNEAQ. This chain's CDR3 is CASSSRGYTDTQYF.

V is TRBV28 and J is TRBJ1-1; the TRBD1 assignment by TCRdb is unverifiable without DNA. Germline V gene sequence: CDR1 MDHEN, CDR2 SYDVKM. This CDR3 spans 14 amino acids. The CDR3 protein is CASSFGGSNTEAFF.

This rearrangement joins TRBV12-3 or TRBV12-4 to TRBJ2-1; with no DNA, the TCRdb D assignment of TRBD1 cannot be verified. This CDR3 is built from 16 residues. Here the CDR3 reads CASRPGRPGDVNEQFF.

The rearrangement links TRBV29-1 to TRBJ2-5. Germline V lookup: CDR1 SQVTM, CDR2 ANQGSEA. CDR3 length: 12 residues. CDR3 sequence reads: CSVAGSQETQYF.

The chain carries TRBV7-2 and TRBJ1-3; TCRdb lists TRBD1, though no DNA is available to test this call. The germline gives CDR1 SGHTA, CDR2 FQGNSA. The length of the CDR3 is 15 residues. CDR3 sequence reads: CASSPVIGSGNTIYF. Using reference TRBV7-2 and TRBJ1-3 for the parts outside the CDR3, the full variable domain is GAGVSQSPSNKVTEKGKDVELRCDPISGHTALYWYRQSLGQGLEFLIYFQGNSAPDKSGLPSDRFSAERTGGSVSTLTIQRTQQEDSAVYLCASSPVIGSGNTIYFGEGSWLTVV.

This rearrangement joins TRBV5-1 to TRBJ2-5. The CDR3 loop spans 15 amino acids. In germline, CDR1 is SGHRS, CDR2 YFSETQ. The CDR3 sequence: CASSLESGSGETQYF. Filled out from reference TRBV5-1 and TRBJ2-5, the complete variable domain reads KAGVTQTPRYLIKTRGQQVTLSCSPISGHRSVSWYQQTPGQGLQFLFEYFSETQRNKGNFPGRFSGRQFSNSRSEMNVSTLELGDSALYLCASSLESGSGETQYFGPGTRLLVL.

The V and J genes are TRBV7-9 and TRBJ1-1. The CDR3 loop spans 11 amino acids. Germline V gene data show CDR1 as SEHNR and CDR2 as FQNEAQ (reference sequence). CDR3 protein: CASSQPDEAFF.

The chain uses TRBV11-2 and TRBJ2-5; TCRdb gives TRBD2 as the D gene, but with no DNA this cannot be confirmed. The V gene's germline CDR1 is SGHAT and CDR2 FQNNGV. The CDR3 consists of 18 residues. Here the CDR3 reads CASSFPGGTSGYQETQYF.

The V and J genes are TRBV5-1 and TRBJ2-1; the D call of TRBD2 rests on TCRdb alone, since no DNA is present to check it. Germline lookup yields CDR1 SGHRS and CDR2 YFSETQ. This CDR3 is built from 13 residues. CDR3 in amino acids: CASFGGDHNEQFF. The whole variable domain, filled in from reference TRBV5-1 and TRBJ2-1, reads KAGVTQTPRYLIKTRGQQVTLSCSPISGHRSVSWYQQTPGQGLQFLFEYFSETQRNKGNFPGRFSGRQFSNSRSEMNVSTLELGDSALYLCASFGGDHNEQFFGPGTRLTVL.

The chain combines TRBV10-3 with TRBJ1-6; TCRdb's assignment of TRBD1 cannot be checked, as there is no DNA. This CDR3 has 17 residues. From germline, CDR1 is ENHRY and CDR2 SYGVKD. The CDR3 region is CAISERDRGSYNSPLHF.

CDR3 protein: CASSPLRGRAGEQFF. This chain joins TRBV12-3 or TRBV12-4 and TRBJ2-1; TCRdb gives TRBD2 as the D gene, but with no DNA this cannot be confirmed. The length of the CDR3 is 15 residues.

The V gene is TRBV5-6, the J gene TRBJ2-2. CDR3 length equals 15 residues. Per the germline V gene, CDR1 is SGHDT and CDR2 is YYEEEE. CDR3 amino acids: CASSLPITNTGELFF.

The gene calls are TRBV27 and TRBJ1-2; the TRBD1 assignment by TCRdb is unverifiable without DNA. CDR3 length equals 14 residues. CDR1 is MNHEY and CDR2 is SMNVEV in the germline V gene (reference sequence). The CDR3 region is CASRRTGSFYGYTF.